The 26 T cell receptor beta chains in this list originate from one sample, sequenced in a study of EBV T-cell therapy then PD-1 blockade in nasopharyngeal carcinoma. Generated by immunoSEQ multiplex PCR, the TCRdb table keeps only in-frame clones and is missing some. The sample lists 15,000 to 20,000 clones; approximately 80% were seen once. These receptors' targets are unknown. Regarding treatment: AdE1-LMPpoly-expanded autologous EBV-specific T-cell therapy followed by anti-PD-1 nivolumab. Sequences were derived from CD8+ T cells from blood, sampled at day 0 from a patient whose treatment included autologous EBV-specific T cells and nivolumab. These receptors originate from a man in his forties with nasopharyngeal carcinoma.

The CDR3 sequence is CASGRPNTGELFF. CDR3 nucleotide sequence: TGTGCCAGCGGTCGACCGAACACCGGGGAGCTGTTTTTT. The rearrangement uses TRBV2 and TRBJ2-2; D gene ambiguous. The CDR3 runs to 13 residues. V shed 8 bases and J shed 0 bases, with 7 bases lying between them. The germline V gene has CDR1 SNHLY and CDR2 FYNNEI.

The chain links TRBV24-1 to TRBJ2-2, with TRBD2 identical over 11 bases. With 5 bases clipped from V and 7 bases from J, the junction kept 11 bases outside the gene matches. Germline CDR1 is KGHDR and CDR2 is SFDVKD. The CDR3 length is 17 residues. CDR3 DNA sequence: TGTGCCACCAGTGCCCTGGGCCTAGCGGGGGGTATCGGGGAGCTGTTTTTT. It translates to CATSALGLAGGIGELFF.

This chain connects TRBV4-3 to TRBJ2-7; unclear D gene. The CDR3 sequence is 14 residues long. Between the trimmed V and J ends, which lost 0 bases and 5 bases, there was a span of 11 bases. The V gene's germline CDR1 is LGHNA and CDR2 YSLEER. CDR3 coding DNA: TGCGCCAGCAGCCAAGAACTGCAACTCGACGAGCAGTACTTC. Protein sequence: CASSQELQLDEQYF.

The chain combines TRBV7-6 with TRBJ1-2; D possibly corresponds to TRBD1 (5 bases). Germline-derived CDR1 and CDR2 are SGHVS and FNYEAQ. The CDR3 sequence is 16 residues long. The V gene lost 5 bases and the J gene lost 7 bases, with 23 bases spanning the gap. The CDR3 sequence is CASSGSWGDSRGGYTF. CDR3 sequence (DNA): TGTGCCAGCAGCGGGAGTTGGGGCGACAGCCGGGGTGGCTACACCTTC.

The CDR3 protein is CASSSSRTQYF. CDR3 DNA: TGTGCCAGCAGCTCAAGCAGGACCCAGTACTTC. The chain joins TRBV5-4 to TRBJ2-5; no clear D gene. Germline assignment: CDR1 SGHNT and CDR2 YYREEE (reference sequence). Trimming took 3 bases from V and 7 from J, leaving 7 bases between them. CDR3 length: 11 residues. The entire variable domain, with the rest obtained from reference TRBV5-4 and TRBJ2-5, is as follows: ETGVTQSPTHLIKTRGQQVTLRCSSQSGHNTVSWYQQALGQGPQFIFQYYREEENGRGNFPPRFSGLQFPNYSSELNVNALELDDSALYLCASSSSRTQYFGPGTRLLVL.

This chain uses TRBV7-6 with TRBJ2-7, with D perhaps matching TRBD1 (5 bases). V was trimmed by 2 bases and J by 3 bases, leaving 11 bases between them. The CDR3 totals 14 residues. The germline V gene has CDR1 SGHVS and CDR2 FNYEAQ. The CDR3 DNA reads TGTGCCAGCAGCTTATATCAGGGTAGCTACGAGCAGTACTTC. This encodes CASSLYQGSYEQYF.

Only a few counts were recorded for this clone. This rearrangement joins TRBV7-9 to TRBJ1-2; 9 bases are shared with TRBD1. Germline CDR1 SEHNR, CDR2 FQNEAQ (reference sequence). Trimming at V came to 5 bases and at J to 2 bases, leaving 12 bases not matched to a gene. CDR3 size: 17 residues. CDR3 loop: CASSTWTGADGNYGYTF. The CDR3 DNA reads TGTGCCAGCAGCACCTGGACAGGGGCCGACGGAAACTATGGCTACACCTTC.

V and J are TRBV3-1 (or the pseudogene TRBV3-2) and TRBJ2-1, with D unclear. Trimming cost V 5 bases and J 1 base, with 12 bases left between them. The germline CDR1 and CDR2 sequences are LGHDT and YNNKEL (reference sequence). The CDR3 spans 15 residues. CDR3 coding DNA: TGTGCCAGCAGCTTACCTAAGAGGTCCTACAATGAGCAGTTCTTC. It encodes CASSLPKRSYNEQFF.

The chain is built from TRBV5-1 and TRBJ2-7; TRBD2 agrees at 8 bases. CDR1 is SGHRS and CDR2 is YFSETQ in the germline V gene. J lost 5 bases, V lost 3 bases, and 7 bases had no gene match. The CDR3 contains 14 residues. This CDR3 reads CASSYRTSQHEQYF. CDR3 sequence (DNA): TGCGCCAGCAGCTACAGGACTAGCCAACACGAGCAGTACTTC.

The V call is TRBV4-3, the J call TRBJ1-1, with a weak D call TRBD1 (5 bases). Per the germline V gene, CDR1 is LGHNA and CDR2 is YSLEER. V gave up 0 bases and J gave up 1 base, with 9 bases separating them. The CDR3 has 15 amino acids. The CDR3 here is CASSQDNRKNTEAFF. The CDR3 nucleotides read TGCGCCAGCAGCCAAGATAACAGGAAGAACACTGAAGCTTTCTTT.

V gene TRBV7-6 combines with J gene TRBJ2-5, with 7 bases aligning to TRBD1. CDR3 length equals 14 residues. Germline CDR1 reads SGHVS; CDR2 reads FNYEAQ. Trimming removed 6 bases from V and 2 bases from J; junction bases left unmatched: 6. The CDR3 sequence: CASSPTGRQETQYF. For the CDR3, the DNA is TGTGCCAGCAGTCCGACAGGGAGACAAGAGACCCAGTACTTC.

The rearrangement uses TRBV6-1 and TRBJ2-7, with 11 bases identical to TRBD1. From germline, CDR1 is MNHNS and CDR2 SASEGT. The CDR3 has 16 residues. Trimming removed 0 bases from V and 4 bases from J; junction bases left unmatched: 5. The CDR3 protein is CASSEALDRGRYEQYF. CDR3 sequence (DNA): TGTGCCAGCAGTGAAGCTTTGGACAGGGGGCGATACGAGCAGTACTTC.

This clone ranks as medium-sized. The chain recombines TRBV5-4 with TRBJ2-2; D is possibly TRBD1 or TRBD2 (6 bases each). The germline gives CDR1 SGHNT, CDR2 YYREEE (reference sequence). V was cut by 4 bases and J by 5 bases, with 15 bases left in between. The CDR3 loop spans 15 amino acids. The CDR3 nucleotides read TGTGCCAGCAGCCCCGAGGGGGGAAGGACCGGGGAGCTGTTTTTT. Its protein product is CASSPEGGRTGELFF.

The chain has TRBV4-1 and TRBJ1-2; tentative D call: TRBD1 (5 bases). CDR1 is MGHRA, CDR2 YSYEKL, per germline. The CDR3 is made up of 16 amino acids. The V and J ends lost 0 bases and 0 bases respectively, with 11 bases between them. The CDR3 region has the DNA TGCGCCAGCAGCCAAGAGTGGGGCCTCACTAACTATGGCTACACCTTC. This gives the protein CASSQEWGLTNYGYTF.

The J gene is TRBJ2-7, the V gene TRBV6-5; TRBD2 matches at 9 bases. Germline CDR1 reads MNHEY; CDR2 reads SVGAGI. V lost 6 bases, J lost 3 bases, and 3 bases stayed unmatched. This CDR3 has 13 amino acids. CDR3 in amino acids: CASRMTSGYEQYF. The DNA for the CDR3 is TGTGCCAGCAGGATGACTAGCGGCTACGAGCAGTACTTC.

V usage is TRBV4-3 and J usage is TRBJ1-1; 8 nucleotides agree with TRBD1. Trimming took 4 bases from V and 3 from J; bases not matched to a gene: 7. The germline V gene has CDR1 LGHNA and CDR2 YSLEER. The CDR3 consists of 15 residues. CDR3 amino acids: CASSPRTGRDTEAFF. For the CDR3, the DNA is TGCGCCAGCAGCCCGCGGACAGGGCGGGACACTGAAGCTTTCTTT.

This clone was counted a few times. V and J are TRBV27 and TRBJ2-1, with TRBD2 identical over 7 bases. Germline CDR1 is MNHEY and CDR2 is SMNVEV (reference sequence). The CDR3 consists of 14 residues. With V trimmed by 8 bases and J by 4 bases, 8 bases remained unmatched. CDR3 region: CASGGDGTYNEQFF. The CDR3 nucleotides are TGTGCCAGCGGGGGGGACGGAACTTACAATGAGCAGTTCTTC.

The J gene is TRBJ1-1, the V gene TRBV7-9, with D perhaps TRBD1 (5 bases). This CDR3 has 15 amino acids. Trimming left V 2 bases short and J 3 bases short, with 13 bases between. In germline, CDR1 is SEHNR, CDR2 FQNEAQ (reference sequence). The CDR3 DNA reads TGTGCCAGCAGCTTACTGGCGGCAGGGTACACTGAAGCTTTCTTT. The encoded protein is CASSLLAAGYTEAFF.

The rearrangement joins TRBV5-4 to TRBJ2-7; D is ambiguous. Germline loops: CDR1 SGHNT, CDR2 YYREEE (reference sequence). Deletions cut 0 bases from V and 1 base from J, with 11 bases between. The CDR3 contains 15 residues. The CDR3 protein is CASSLGLGLSYEQYF. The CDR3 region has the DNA TGTGCCAGCAGCTTGGGGCTGGGTTTATCCTACGAGCAGTACTTC.

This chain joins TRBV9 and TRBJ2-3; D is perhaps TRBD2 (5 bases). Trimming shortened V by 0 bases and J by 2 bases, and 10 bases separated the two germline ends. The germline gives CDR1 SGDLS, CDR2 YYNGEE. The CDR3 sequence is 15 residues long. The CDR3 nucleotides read TGTGCCAGCAGCGTAGGTGGAGGAACCACAGATACGCAGTATTTT. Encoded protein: CASSVGGGTTDTQYF.

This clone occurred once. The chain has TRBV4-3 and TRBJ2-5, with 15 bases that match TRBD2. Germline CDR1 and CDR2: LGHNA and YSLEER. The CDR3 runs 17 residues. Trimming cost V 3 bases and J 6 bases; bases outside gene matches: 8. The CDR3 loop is CASSHGLAGGSEQTQYF. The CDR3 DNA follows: TGCGCCAGCAGCCACGGACTAGCGGGGGGGTCCGAGCAGACCCAGTACTTC.

The DNA of the CDR3 is TGTGCCAGCAGCTTGATACTAGGCTACACCTTC. It translates to CASSLILGYTF. The chain couples TRBV5-8 to TRBJ1-2; D is unclear. Trimming took 1 base from V and 8 from J, leaving 6 bases between them. The CDR3 has 11 residues. Germline CDR1 reads SGHTS; CDR2 reads YDEGEE.

CDR3 coding DNA: TGTGCCAGCAGCTTGGAGCAGGTAGTACTAGCGGGGCTCGAGCAGTACTTC. Protein product: CASSLEQVVLAGLEQYF. The V gene is TRBV5-8, the J gene TRBJ2-7; 10 nucleotides align to TRBD2. This CDR3 contains 17 residues. Germline V gene data show CDR1 as SGHTS and CDR2 as YDEGEE. The ends lost 0 bases at V and 6 bases at J; junction bases unmatched: 12.

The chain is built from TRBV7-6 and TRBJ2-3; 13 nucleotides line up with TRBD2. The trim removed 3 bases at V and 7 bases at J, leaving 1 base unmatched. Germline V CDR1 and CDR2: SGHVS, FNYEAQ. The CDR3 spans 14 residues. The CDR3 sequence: CASSLTSGGNTQYF. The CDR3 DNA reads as TGTGCCAGCAGCTTGACTAGCGGGGGGAATACGCAGTATTTT.

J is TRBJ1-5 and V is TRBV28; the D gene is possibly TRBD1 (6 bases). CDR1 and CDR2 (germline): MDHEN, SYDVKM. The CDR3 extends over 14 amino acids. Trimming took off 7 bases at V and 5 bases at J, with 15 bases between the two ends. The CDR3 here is CASNRQVHHQPQHF. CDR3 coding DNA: TGTGCCAGCAACCGACAGGTCCACCATCAGCCCCAGCATTTT. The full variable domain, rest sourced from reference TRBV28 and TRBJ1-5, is DVKVTQSSRYLVKRTGEKVFLECVQDMDHENMFWYRQDPGLGLRLIYFSYDVKMKEKGDIPEGYSVSREKKERFSLILESASTNQTSMYLCASNRQVHHQPQHFGDGTRLSIL.

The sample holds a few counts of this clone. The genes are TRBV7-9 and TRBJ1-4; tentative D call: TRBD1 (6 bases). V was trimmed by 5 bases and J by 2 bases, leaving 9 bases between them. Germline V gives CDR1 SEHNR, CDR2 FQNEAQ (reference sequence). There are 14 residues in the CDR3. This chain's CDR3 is CASSTGQTNEKLFF. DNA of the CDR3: TGTGCCAGCAGCACAGGACAGACTAATGAAAAACTGTTTTTT.